This T cell receptor (beta chain) was captured by sequencing in a study of blood T cell repertoires in COVID-19. At the level of the study: The samples span acute and convalescent COVID-19 from the United States, Italy and Spain. Nucleic acid was either cDNA or gDNA, and it came from T cells, B-cell-depleted T cells, or PBMCs.

Authors' analysis steps: Reference gene primer amplification in the assay estimated nucleated cell counts. Sequencing was performed with immunoSEQ multiplex PCR; in TCRdb, only in-frame clones are kept and a portion is missing. V and J calls and clone size are those listed in that table; D and trimming were worked out from the DNA. Seen here are 250,000 to 300,000 clones, around 87% observed once, and the top ten hold around 3.6%. Germline assignment: CDR1 MNHEY and CDR2 SVGAGI. V was trimmed by 4 bases and J by 3 bases, leaving 10 bases between them. There are 14 residues in the CDR3. Source material: peripheral blood. The clonotype comes from a young man with active or convalescent COVID-19. This rearrangement joins TRBV6-5 to TRBJ1-5, with D perhaps matching TRBD1 (6 bases). The DNA of the CDR3 is TGTGCCAGCAGTTCAAACAGGGTCAATCAGCCCCAGCATTTT. This codes for CASSSNRVNQPQHF.